These 18 T cell receptor beta chains were all obtained from the same sample, sequenced in a study of CD8 T cell repertoires and HIV-1 epitope variants. TCRdb's copy holds only in-frame clones and misses some; the assay was immunoSEQ multiplex PCR. Of about 5,300 clones detected, approximately 61% appear once; the ten largest clones hold approximately 42%. These receptors have no identified antigens. Material for sequencing was cultured CD8+ T cells derived from PBMCs. The receptor source for this set is a male donor with HIV.

The rearrangement links TRBV7-2 to TRBJ2-5; D might be TRBD2 (5 bases). Trimming stripped 5 bases from V and 2 bases from J, with 15 bases between. Germline CDR1 is SGHTA and CDR2 is FQGNSA. The CDR3 totals 15 residues. CDR3 residues: CASSPSLALQETQYF. CDR3 bases: TGTGCCAGCAGCCCTTCTCTAGCCCTACAAGAGACCCAGTACTTC.

The rearrangement links TRBV7-9 to TRBJ1-1; 9 nucleotides match TRBD1. V lost 8 bases and J lost 3; bases outside the gene matches: 1. CDR3 length: 12 amino acids. Germline CDR1 SEHNR, CDR2 FQNEAQ (reference sequence). The CDR3 DNA is TGTGCCAGCCGACAGGGGGACACTGAAGCTTTCTTT. Its protein is CASRQGDTEAFF.

The chain links TRBV27 to TRBJ1-1; D is unresolved. V was shortened by 3 bases and J by 1 base, with 6 bases between the two germline ends. This CDR3 has 13 residues. Germline CDR1 and CDR2: MNHEY and SMNVEV (reference sequence). This CDR3 reads CASSLAGNTEAFF. CDR3 nucleotide sequence: TGTGCCAGCAGTTTGGCAGGGAACACTGAAGCTTTCTTT.

This chain connects TRBV19 to TRBJ1-4; 8 bases are a match to TRBD1. Losses at the gene ends were 5 bases for V and 3 bases for J; bases not matched to a gene: 2. The CDR3 has 14 residues. Germline V lookup: CDR1 LNHDA, CDR2 SQIVND (reference sequence). CDR3 nucleotides: TGTGCCAGTAGTCCGGGACAGGCTAATGAAAAACTGTTTTTT. Protein sequence: CASSPGQANEKLFF. Drawing the rest from reference TRBV19 and TRBJ1-4, the complete variable domain is DGGITQSPKYLFRKEGQNVTLSCEQNLNHDAMYWYRQDPGQGLRLIYYSQIVNDFQKGDIAEGYSVSREKKESFPLTVTSAQKNPTAFYLCASSPGQANEKLFFGSGTQLSVL.

The V and J genes are TRBV10-3 and TRBJ1-5; D gene uncertain. CDR1 is ENHRY, CDR2 SYGVKD, per germline. V was pared by 2 bases and J by 7 bases, with 6 bases between. The CDR3 contains 12 residues. The DNA for the CDR3 is TGTGCCATCAGTGAGCAGAACCAGCCCCAGCATTTT. Translation: CAISEQNQPQHF.

The chain employs TRBV19 and TRBJ1-4; 7 bases map to TRBD1. V shed 7 bases and J 7 bases; nucleotides not matched to a gene: 12. The length of the CDR3 is 15 residues. CDR1 and CDR2 from the germline V gene are LNHDA and SQIVND (reference sequence). CDR3 in DNA: TGTGCCAGTAATCCGACAGGGTCATCCGGTGAAAAACTGTTTTTT. Its protein product is CASNPTGSSGEKLFF.

The CDR3 here is CASSEVEEETQYF. CDR3 nucleotide sequence: TGCGCCAGCAGTGAGGTGGAGGAAGAGACCCAGTACTTC. The chain employs TRBV10-2 and TRBJ2-5, with D tentatively TRBD2 (5 bases). CDR3 length equals 13 residues. Germline loops: CDR1 WSHSY, CDR2 SAAADI. V shed 2 bases and J shed 3 bases, with 7 bases lying between them.

This rearrangement joins TRBV6-5 to TRBJ2-6; weak D call: TRBD1 (5 bases). The length of the CDR3 is 15 residues. In germline, CDR1 is MNHEY, CDR2 SVGAGI. The V end was cut by 2 bases, the J end by 3 bases, with 8 bases between. CDR3 DNA sequence: TGTGCCAGCAGTTACGGGGCGAGTGGGGCCAACGTCCTGACTTTC. Protein product: CASSYGASGANVLTF.

For the CDR3, the DNA is TGTGCCAGCAGCTTGAGCGGCAGGGGCGTCACCGGGGAGCTGTTTTTT. The encoded protein is CASSLSGRGVTGELFF. The V call is TRBV5-4, the J call TRBJ2-2, with a possible D match to TRBD1 (6 bases). Trimming took 1 base from V and 4 from J, leaving 14 bases between them. CDR1 is SGHNT, CDR2 YYREEE, per germline (reference sequence). The CDR3 has 16 amino acids.

The chain is built from TRBV7-2 and TRBJ2-7, with 7 bases identical to TRBD1. This CDR3 contains 11 residues. The trim removed 8 bases at V and 5 bases at J, leaving 3 bases unmatched. Germline lookup yields CDR1 SGHTA and CDR2 FQGNSA. CDR3 bases: TGTGCCAGCGCAACAGGGGACGAGCAGTACTTC. Its translation: CASATGDEQYF.

This sequence joins TRBV11-2 and TRBJ2-7, with 10 bases fitting TRBD1. The CDR3 has 15 residues. The trim removed 6 bases at V and 0 bases at J, leaving 5 bases unmatched. CDR1 SGHAT and CDR2 FQNNGV come from the germline V gene. CDR3 DNA: TGTGCCAGCAGTCCGGACAGGGGGTACTCCTACGAGCAGTACTTC. Protein sequence: CASSPDRGYSYEQYF.

This clone was recorded a few times. The gene calls are TRBV27 and TRBJ2-3; D is perhaps TRBD2 (5 bases). Trimming removed 0 bases at V and 1 base at J, with 8 bases between. This CDR3 contains 15 residues. CDR1 MNHEY and CDR2 SMNVEV come from the germline V gene (reference sequence). In DNA, the CDR3 is TGTGCCAGCAGTTTATCAAACGGGGGCACAGATACGCAGTATTTT. Amino acid sequence: CASSLSNGGTDTQYF.

The genes are TRBV2 and TRBJ2-2; 8 nucleotides align to TRBD1. Unmatched junction bases numbered 3, after V lost 6 bases and J lost 0 bases. The CDR3 spans 15 residues. Germline V gene lookup returns CDR1 SNHLY and CDR2 FYNNEI. The CDR3 is CASRSQGANTGELFF. CDR3 nucleotide sequence: TGTGCCAGCAGGTCACAGGGGGCGAACACCGGGGAGCTGTTTTTT.

This CDR3 is CASTPGTAYEQYF. CDR3 sequence (DNA): TGTGCCAGCACTCCTGGGACAGCCTACGAGCAGTACTTC. The rearrangement uses TRBV2 and TRBJ2-7; 7 nucleotides align to TRBD1. The length of the CDR3 is 13 residues. The germline V gene has CDR1 SNHLY and CDR2 FYNNEI. The V gene end was trimmed by 7 bases and the J gene end by 2 bases; junction bases not matched to a gene: 5.

V gene TRBV4-3 combines with J gene TRBJ2-2; D not resolved. Trimming shortened V by 2 bases and J by 4 bases, and 17 bases separated the two germline ends. The CDR3 totals 17 residues. Germline loops: CDR1 LGHNA, CDR2 YSLEER. The CDR3 nucleotides are TGCGCCAGCAGCCAATCTCGTCTCACGCAGACCACCGGGGAGCTGTTTTTT. Amino acids: CASSQSRLTQTTGELFF.

Written as DNA, the CDR3 is TGTGCCAGCAGTTTAGGGAATAGGCCCGAGCAGTACTTC. Its translation: CASSLGNRPEQYF. The chain has TRBV28 and TRBJ2-7; no definite D call. Trimming shortened V by 2 bases and J by 6 bases, and 11 bases separated the two germline ends. The CDR3 is made up of 13 amino acids. Per germline, CDR1 MDHEN and CDR2 SYDVKM. Full variable domain (missing parts from reference TRBV28 and TRBJ2-7): DVKVTQSSRYLVKRTGEKVFLECVQDMDHENMFWYRQDPGLGLRLIYFSYDVKMKEKGDIPEGYSVSREKKERFSLILESASTNQTSMYLCASSLGNRPEQYFGPGTRLTVT.

This sequence joins TRBV19 and TRBJ2-7; D remains unclear. This CDR3 comprises 13 residues. Trimming cost V 2 bases and J 5 bases, with 10 bases left between them. Germline CDR1 is LNHDA and CDR2 is SQIVND (reference sequence). Here the CDR3 DNA reads TGTGCCAGTAGTATAATATTGGGAAACGAGCAGTACTTC. It specifies CASSIILGNEQYF.

The chain has TRBV27 and TRBJ2-2; TRBD2 agrees at 8 bases. After removal of 3 bases from V and 3 bases from J, the junction contained 12 bases not matched to a gene. Germline V gives CDR1 MNHEY, CDR2 SMNVEV (reference sequence). The CDR3 covers 18 residues. CDR3 in DNA: TGTGCCAGCAGTTTGTCGATAAGCGGGAGTCCGGACACCGGGGAGCTGTTTTTT. Translating it yields CASSLSISGSPDTGELFF.